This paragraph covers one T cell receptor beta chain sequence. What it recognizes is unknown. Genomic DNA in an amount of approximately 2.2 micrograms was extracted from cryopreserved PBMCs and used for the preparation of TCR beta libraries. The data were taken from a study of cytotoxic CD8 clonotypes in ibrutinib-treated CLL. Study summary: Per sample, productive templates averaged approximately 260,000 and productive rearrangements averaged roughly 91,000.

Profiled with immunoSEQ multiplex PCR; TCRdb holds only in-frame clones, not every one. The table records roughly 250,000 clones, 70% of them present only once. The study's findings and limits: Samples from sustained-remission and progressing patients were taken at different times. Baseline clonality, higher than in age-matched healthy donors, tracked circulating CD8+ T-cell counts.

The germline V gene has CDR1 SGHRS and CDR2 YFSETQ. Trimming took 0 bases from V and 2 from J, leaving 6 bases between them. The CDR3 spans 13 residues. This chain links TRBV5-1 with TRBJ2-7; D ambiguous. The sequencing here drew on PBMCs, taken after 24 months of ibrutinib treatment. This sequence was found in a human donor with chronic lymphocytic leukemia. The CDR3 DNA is TGCGCCAGCAGCTTGGACAGTGCCTACGAGCAGTACTTC. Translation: CASSLDSAYEQYF.